A single sample gave rise to the 22 T cell receptor beta chains below, sequenced in a study of shared clonotypes between healthy human individuals. Assay used: immunoSEQ multiplex PCR; TCRdb lists only in-frame clones, some missing. The repertoire includes about 2.3 million clones, 93% of them detected once, and 0.39% sits in the top ten. The sequenced material came from naive CD4+ T cells from PBMCs. As to subset: CD45RA+ positively selected. All receptors come from a man between 18 and 29 years old in good health. Some clones in this sample may be carry-over from other donors' samples.

The chain combines TRBV27 with TRBJ2-7; 8 bases agree with TRBD1. Germline V gene sequence: CDR1 MNHEY, CDR2 SMNVEV (reference sequence). The CDR3 extends over 14 amino acids. The V and J ends lost 4 bases and 6 bases, in that order; junction bases with no gene match: 8. This CDR3 is CASSYLGQGSEQYF. DNA for the CDR3: TGTGCCAGCAGTTACCTAGGACAGGGCTCCGAGCAGTACTTC.

The chain couples TRBV5-1 to TRBJ2-1, with TRBD2 matching over 8 bases. The CDR3 covers 16 residues. J was trimmed by 6 bases and V by 4 bases; bases with no gene match: 12. The germline V gene encodes CDR1 SGHRS and CDR2 YFSETQ. The CDR3: CASSAQGSGITNEQFF. Written as DNA, the CDR3 is TGCGCCAGCAGCGCCCAGGGTAGCGGGATCACCAATGAGCAGTTCTTC.

As for this clone: The same CDR3 can be traced to other DNA sequences in this sample. The chain uses TRBV29-1 and TRBJ2-4; 7 bases are a match to TRBD2. The CDR3 totals 13 residues. The V gene's germline CDR1 is SQVTM and CDR2 ANQGSEA. The V gene end was trimmed by 3 bases and the J gene end by 1 base; junction bases not matched to a gene: 0. The CDR3 DNA reads TGCAGCGTTGAGGGGGGGGCCAAAAACATTCAGTACTTC. The encoded protein is CSVEGGAKNIQYF.

Turning to this clone: This CDR3 is also generated by other DNA sequences in the sample. J is TRBJ1-1 and V is TRBV7-2; TRBD1 matches at 9 bases. The length of the CDR3 is 14 residues. Trimming at V came to 5 bases and at J to 3 bases, leaving 4 bases not matched to a gene. Germline V lookup: CDR1 SGHTA, CDR2 FQGNSA. The CDR3 nucleotides read TGTGCCAGCAGCCTCAGACAGGGGGACACTGAAGCTTTCTTT. It codes for CASSLRQGDTEAFF. Combining the CDR3 with reference TRBV7-2 and TRBJ1-1 gives the whole variable domain GAGVSQSPSNKVTEKGKDVELRCDPISGHTALYWYRQSLGQGLEFLIYFQGNSAPDKSGLPSDRFSAERTGGSVSTLTIQRTQQEDSAVYLCASSLRQGDTEAFFGQGTRLTVV.

J is TRBJ2-1 and V is TRBV4-1, with no clear D. V lost 5 bases and J lost 3, with 23 bases in between. Germline V gene data show CDR1 as MGHRA and CDR2 as YSYEKL. This CDR3 comprises 18 residues. The CDR3 nucleotides are TGCGCCAGCAGCAAAGCGCCCATCCAAGTATACCGCTACAATGAGCAGTTCTTC. Translation: CASSKAPIQVYRYNEQFF.

The genes are TRBV5-6 and TRBJ2-7; tentative D call: TRBD2 (5 bases). The CDR3 loop spans 14 amino acids. V shed 1 base and J shed 1 base, with 9 bases lying between them. CDR1 is SGHDT and CDR2 is YYEEEE in the germline V gene. The CDR3 DNA follows: TGTGCCAGCAGCTTGAGGCGGGTTTCCTACGAGCAGTACTTC. It codes for CASSLRRVSYEQYF.

V and J are TRBV5-1 and TRBJ2-1; D is ambiguous. Trimming stripped 0 bases from V and 4 bases from J, with 11 bases between. Germline V lookup: CDR1 SGHRS, CDR2 YFSETQ. The CDR3 runs 15 residues. For the CDR3, the DNA is TGCGCCAGCAGCTTGGTGGTAAATACGTACAATGAGCAGTTCTTC. The encoded protein is CASSLVVNTYNEQFF.

The rearrangement joins TRBV6-1 to TRBJ1-1; no reliable D call. This CDR3 is built from 12 residues. Germline-derived CDR1 and CDR2 are MNHNS and SASEGT. Trimming cost V 4 bases and J 6 bases, with 9 bases left between them. The CDR3 protein is CASSVGFAEAFF. For the CDR3, the DNA is TGTGCCAGCAGTGTGGGTTTCGCTGAAGCTTTCTTT.

The rearrangement joins TRBV30 to TRBJ2-5; 9 bases line up with TRBD1. J lost 4 bases, V lost 2 bases, and 5 bases had no gene match. Germline V gene sequence: CDR1 GTSNPN, CDR2 SVGIG (reference sequence). This CDR3 spans 14 amino acids. CDR3 loop: CAWSTGGAGETQYF. The CDR3 coding sequence is TGTGCCTGGAGTACAGGGGGCGCGGGAGAGACCCAGTACTTC.

The rearrangement uses TRBV30 and TRBJ2-1; D might be TRBD1 (6 bases). V dropped 5 bases and J dropped 3 bases, with 14 bases sitting between them. Germline lookup yields CDR1 GTSNPN and CDR2 SVGIG (reference sequence). The CDR3 totals 14 residues. The CDR3 loop reads CAWAPAGVYNEQFF. The CDR3 bases are TGTGCCTGGGCACCGGCAGGGGTCTACAATGAGCAGTTCTTC. Filled out from reference TRBV30 and TRBJ2-1, the complete variable domain reads SQTIHQWPATLVQPVGSPLSLECTVEGTSNPNLYWYRQAAGRGLQLLFYSVGIGQISSEVPQNLSASRPQDRQFILSSKKLLLSDSGFYLCAWAPAGVYNEQFFGPGTRLTVL.

About this clone itself: This specimen includes other DNA sequences encoding the same CDR3. The CDR3 DNA is TGTGCCAGCAGCTTGGGGTCCTCCTACAATGAGCAGTTCTTC. Amino acids: CASSLGSSYNEQFF. The genes are TRBV5-4 and TRBJ2-1; D not certain. Germline assignment: CDR1 SGHNT and CDR2 YYREEE (reference sequence). There are 14 residues in the CDR3. The ends were cut back, 0 bases at V and 0 bases at J, with 4 bases in the middle.

The chain links TRBV28 to TRBJ2-1, with TRBD2 matching over 14 bases. This CDR3 comprises 15 residues. The V gene end was trimmed by 5 bases and the J gene end by 8 bases; junction bases not matched to a gene: 5. In germline, CDR1 is MDHEN, CDR2 SYDVKM. The CDR3, as DNA: TGTGCCAGCAGTCCCCTGGGACTAGCGGGAGATGAGCAGTTCTTC. Its translation: CASSPLGLAGDEQFF.

This clone has a handful of counts. The V gene is TRBV6-5, the J gene TRBJ1-5; possibly TRBD1 for D (5 bases). This CDR3 is 13 amino acids long. In germline, CDR1 is MNHEY, CDR2 SVGAGI. Trimming left V 10 bases short and J 5 bases short, with 15 bases between. The CDR3, as DNA: TGTGCCACGCGGGGCGGGATCGATCAGCCCCAGCATTTT. Protein: CATRGGIDQPQHF.

This chain uses TRBV18 with TRBJ2-7; TRBD1 matches at 7 bases. The CDR3 is 13 residues long. Germline lookup yields CDR1 KGHSH and CDR2 LQKENI. V trimming: 2 bases; J trimming: 3 bases; junction bases outside the gene matches: 1. The CDR3 reads CASSPDRDYEQYF. DNA of the CDR3: TGTGCCAGCTCACCAGACAGGGACTACGAGCAGTACTTC.

The V call is TRBV4-3, the J call TRBJ2-7; TRBD2 matches 7 bases. The CDR3 has 16 residues. CDR1 is LGHNA and CDR2 is YSLEER in the germline V gene. Losses at the gene ends were 0 bases for V and 6 bases for J; bases not matched to a gene: 11. The CDR3, as DNA: TGCGCCAGCAGCCAAGACGCCTGGCGGGAGAGCGGCGAGCAGTACTTC. Its translation: CASSQDAWRESGEQYF.

V and J are TRBV9 and TRBJ2-5; 12 positions agree with TRBD2. Germline trimming cut 4 bases from V and 1 base from J; bases unmatched to any gene: 5. In germline, CDR1 is SGDLS, CDR2 YYNGEE. This CDR3 comprises 16 residues. CDR3 sequence (DNA): TGTGCCAGCAGCCCAGGACTAGCGGGAACCCAAGAGACCCAGTACTTC. This codes for CASSPGLAGTQETQYF.

The V and J genes are TRBV28 and TRBJ1-2; D not certain. V shed 3 bases and J shed 4 bases, with 12 bases lying between them. This CDR3 has 14 residues. In germline, CDR1 is MDHEN, CDR2 SYDVKM. The CDR3 DNA sequence: TGTGCCAGCAGTTTCTCGCAGGCCCGCTATGGCTACACCTTC. Translation: CASSFSQARYGYTF.

V gene TRBV5-1 combines with J gene TRBJ1-4; D unresolved. The V gene's germline CDR1 is SGHRS and CDR2 YFSETQ. The CDR3 is 14 amino acids. Trimming cost V 4 bases and J 4 bases, with 11 bases left between them. The chain's CDR3 is CASSPRTVNEKLFF. DNA for the CDR3: TGCGCCAGCAGCCCCCGGACGGTTAATGAAAAACTGTTTTTT.

The rearrangement links TRBV5-6 to TRBJ2-7; D ambiguous. Germline-derived CDR1 and CDR2 are SGHDT and YYEEEE. The CDR3 has 12 amino acids. The V gene lost 0 bases and the J gene lost 7 bases, with 8 bases spanning the gap. CDR3 region: CASSLARSEQYF. CDR3 DNA: TGTGCCAGCAGCTTGGCCAGGAGTGAGCAGTACTTC.

The chain combines TRBV19 with TRBJ2-3; TRBD1 agrees at 8 bases. With V trimmed by 5 bases and J by 2 bases, 6 bases remained unmatched. Germline V gene data show CDR1 as LNHDA and CDR2 as SQIVND (reference sequence). There are 15 residues in the CDR3. CDR3 bases: TGTGCCAGTAGTGCAAGGACAGGGTACACAGATACGCAGTATTTT. Translating gives CASSARTGYTDTQYF.

This clone was seen only once. The chain's CDR3 is CASSPLRDAGELFF. In DNA, the CDR3 is TGTGCCAGCAGCCCACTTCGTGACGCCGGGGAGCTGTTTTTT. J is TRBJ2-2 and V is TRBV11-2; D unresolved. The CDR3 has 14 amino acids. The germline CDR1 and CDR2 sequences are SGHAT and FQNNGV. V was pared by 5 bases and J by 6 bases, with 13 bases between.

CDR3 sequence: CSAGDREAAFF. The CDR3 region has the DNA TGCAGTGCGGGAGACAGGGAGGCAGCTTTCTTT. V and J are TRBV20-1 and TRBJ1-1; 7 bases agree with TRBD1. The CDR3 loop spans 11 amino acids. Looked up from germline, CDR1 is DFQATT and CDR2 is SNEGSKA (reference sequence). V shed 6 bases, J shed 10 bases, and the junction held 8 bases outside the gene matches.